The present T cell receptor (beta chain) was sequenced within a study of T-cell reconstitution after alpha-beta-depleted transplantation in children. Findings and limits, study-wide: When one year had passed after transplant, most T-cell counts and diversity came from newly produced T cells. Day-60 TCRbeta diversity that was high in some patients was derived from surviving recipient T cells and thymic progenitors. Expanded clones from the graft, numbering several hundred, reportedly supplied alpha-beta T cells about two months after transplant.

This clonotype occurred many times. Antigen specificity is unknown. From germline, CDR1 is DFQATT and CDR2 SNEGSKA (reference sequence). The CDR3 sequence is 16 residues long. Trimming shortened V by 1 base and J by 6 bases, and 19 bases separated the two germline ends. Unique molecular identifiers were incorporated when the TCRbeta library was constructed. TCRdb re-derived calls from the PCR reads in MiXCR, one entry per CDR3 protein. The table records around 300,000 distinct CDR3 sequences, less than 9.5% of them present only once. This chain links TRBV20-1 with TRBJ1-5; a possible D gene is TRBD1 (6 bases). The sequencing used peripheral blood, collected 360 days after TCRalphabeta/CD19-depleted stem cell transplant. The source is a female patient aged 2-10 years who had a stem cell transplant for Fanconi anemia, so the T cells may come from the graft donor. DNA for the CDR3: TGCAGTGCTAGAGCCCCAAGAAACAGGGCAAGTCAGCCCCAGCATTTT. Its protein product is CSARAPRNRASQPQHF.